The T cell receptor beta chain described here comes from a study of response to subunit inactivated influenza vaccine. The study's findings and limits: Few new T cells, the authors suggested, are recruited by each seasonal influenza vaccination.

TCRdb re-called the RT-PCR reads with MiXCR, one entry per CDR3 protein. The sample carries 650,000 to 850,000 distinct CDR3 sequences, more than 11% recorded once. Germline values: CDR1 DFQATT, CDR2 SNEGSKA (reference sequence). The CDR3 length is 14 residues. V was pared by 3 bases and J by 5 bases, with 17 bases between. This clonotype is a singleton in its sample. The antigen remains undetermined. The TCR was taken from a man aged 50 to 60 who received an inactivated influenza vaccine. J is TRBJ2-7 and V is TRBV20-1, with D possibly being TRBD1 or TRBD2 (6 bases each). Sequencing was performed on PBMCs from blood, taken less than 15 days before vaccination. CDR3 loop: CSARKGRDTDEQYF. CDR3 nucleotides: TGCAGTGCTAGGAAGGGGCGGGACACGGACGAGCAGTACTTC.